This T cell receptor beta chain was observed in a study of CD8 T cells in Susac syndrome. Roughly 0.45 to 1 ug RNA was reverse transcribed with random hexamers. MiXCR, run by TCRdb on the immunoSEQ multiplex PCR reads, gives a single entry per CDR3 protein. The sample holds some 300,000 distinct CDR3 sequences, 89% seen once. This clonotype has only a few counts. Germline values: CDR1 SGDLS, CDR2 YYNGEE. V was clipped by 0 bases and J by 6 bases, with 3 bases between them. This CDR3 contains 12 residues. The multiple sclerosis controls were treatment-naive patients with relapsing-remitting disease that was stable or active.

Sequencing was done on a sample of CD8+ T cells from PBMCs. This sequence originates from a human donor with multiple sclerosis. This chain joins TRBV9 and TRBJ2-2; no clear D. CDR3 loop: CASSVDPGELFF. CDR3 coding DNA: TGTGCCAGCAGCGTAGATCCCGGGGAGCTGTTTTTT.